This T cell receptor (beta chain) came from a study of identical twins. Findings and caveats of the study: Conclusions relied on cross-sectional statistical analysis, not following the same donors.

This clonotype was seen only a few times. The antigen remains unidentified. From germline, CDR1 is DFQATT and CDR2 SNEGSKA (reference sequence). There are 13 residues in the CDR3. The ends were cut back, 3 bases at V and 7 bases at J, with 13 bases in the middle. TCRdb re-derived calls from the 5' RACE reads in MiXCR, one entry per CDR3 protein. The sample records fewer than 500,000 distinct CDR3 sequences, 20% to 30% being singletons. The data also belong to a second study, concerning T cells expressing NK-cell markers.

This sequence joins TRBV20-1 and TRBJ1-5; tentative D call: TRBD1 (5 bases). The TCR sequence derives from a young woman in good health. The sample taken for sequencing was CD4+ T cells sorted from blood. The CDR3 region has the DNA TGCAGTGCTAGTCAGGGCTTAATACAGCCCCAGCATTTT. Translating gives CSASQGLIQPQHF.